These 11 T cell receptor beta chains originate from one sample sequenced in a study of T cells in Graves' hyperthyroidism and ophthalmopathy. Authors of the study amplified TCR beta CDR3 regions from RNA transcripts. HTBI primers were used for first-round RT-PCR of the TCR CDR3. TCRdb analysed the multiplex PCR reads with MiXCR anew, one entry per CDR3 protein. The table includes fewer than 750,000 distinct CDR3 sequences, about 15% detected once. The sample taken for sequencing was blood. Receptor source: a woman aged 45-59 years with Graves' ophthalmopathy.

The chain has TRBV5-1 and TRBJ2-7; 7 bases line up with TRBD1. CDR1 and CDR2 (germline): SGHRS, YFSETQ. Losses at the gene ends were 0 bases for V and 6 bases for J; bases not matched to a gene: 6. This CDR3 contains 14 residues. The CDR3: CASSLDTGAGEQYF. CDR3 bases: TGCGCCAGCAGCTTGGACACAGGGGCTGGCGAGCAGTACTTC.

This clonotype was picked up many times. The rearrangement uses TRBV11-3 and TRBJ2-5, with 10 bases aligning to TRBD2. Germline trimming cut 2 bases from V and 4 bases from J; bases unmatched to any gene: 10. Germline-derived CDR1 and CDR2 are SGHNT and YENEEA. This CDR3 has 17 amino acids. CDR3 sequence: CASSLYPSGRLGETQYF. The DNA for the CDR3 is TGTGCCAGCAGCTTATACCCTAGCGGGAGATTGGGAGAGACCCAGTACTTC.

The V call is TRBV25-1, the J call TRBJ2-7; 7 nucleotides line up with TRBD1. Germline loops: CDR1 MGHDK, CDR2 SYGVNS. With V trimmed by 1 base and J by 5 bases, 8 bases remained unmatched. The CDR3 spans 15 residues. This CDR3 reads CASSESRGRRDEQYF. CDR3 DNA sequence: TGTGCCAGCAGTGAATCGAGGGGGCGCCGGGACGAGCAGTACTTC.

This clonotype was picked up many times. The J gene is TRBJ2-1, the V gene TRBV11-3; tentative D call: TRBD2 (5 bases). CDR1 is SGHNT, CDR2 YENEEA, per germline. V lost 4 bases and J lost 5, with 18 bases in between. The CDR3 runs 16 residues. The CDR3 here is CASSSLSAGEHNEQFF. In nucleotides, the CDR3 is TGTGCCAGCAGCTCCCTCAGTGCGGGTGAACACAATGAGCAGTTCTTC.

This clonotype was picked up a small number of times. A junction end diverges from the germline sequence, so it may reflect a read error. This chain joins TRBV7-8 and TRBJ1-3; D unresolved. The CDR3 runs to 16 residues. CDR1 is SGHVS and CDR2 is FQNEAQ in the germline V gene. CDR3 DNA sequence: TGTGCCAGCAGCTTTAGCCCCGACGGAACTGGAAGCACCATATATTTT. This encodes CASSFSPDGTGSTIYF.

This clonotype has a count of ten or more. The rearrangement links TRBV2 to TRBJ2-3; D not resolved. Trimming stripped 8 bases from V and 0 bases from J, with 12 bases between. The CDR3 consists of 14 residues. Germline lookup yields CDR1 SNHLY and CDR2 FYNNEI. CDR3 sequence reads: CASLRTVSTDTQYF. Here the CDR3 DNA reads TGTGCCAGCCTCCGCACGGTTAGCACAGATACGCAGTATTTT.

This chain joins TRBV24-1 and TRBJ2-2, with a possible D match to TRBD2 (5 bases). The CDR3 is 15 amino acids. V was trimmed by 1 base and J by 7 bases, leaving 12 bases between them. Germline loops: CDR1 KGHDR, CDR2 SFDVKD. The chain's CDR3 is CATSDFSGVIGELFF. The DNA for the CDR3 is TGTGCCACCAGTGATTTTTCCGGGGTCATCGGGGAGCTGTTTTTT.

The table lists this clonotype with many counts. J is TRBJ2-1 and V is TRBV20-1, with 8 positions matching TRBD2. Germline V gene data show CDR1 as DFQATT and CDR2 as SNEGSKA (reference sequence). CDR3 length: 17 amino acids. The ends lost 2 bases at V and 3 bases at J; junction bases unmatched: 12. The CDR3 is CSARPPEGLGIYNEQFF. The DNA of the CDR3 is TGCAGTGCTAGACCTCCGGAGGGACTAGGGATCTACAATGAGCAGTTCTTC.

This clonotype was detected a few times. This chain links TRBV28 with TRBJ1-4, with D unresolved. V was shortened by 3 bases and J by 5 bases, with 16 bases between the two germline ends. This CDR3 is built from 16 residues. Germline V lookup: CDR1 MDHEN, CDR2 SYDVKM. CDR3 DNA: TGTGCCAGCAGTTTCCTTCGCCAGGCTAGCAATGAAAAACTGTTTTTT. This sequence encodes CASSFLRQASNEKLFF.

There are many counts of this clonotype. The rearrangement joins TRBV11-2 to TRBJ1-3; D possibly corresponds to TRBD1 (6 bases). CDR1 SGHAT and CDR2 FQNNGV come from the germline V gene. Trimming pared 5 bases from V and 0 bases from J, leaving 20 bases between. The CDR3 loop spans 18 amino acids. CDR3 loop: CASSPRGGSSNSGNTIYF. The CDR3 DNA reads TGTGCCAGCAGCCCGAGGGGGGGATCCTCTAACTCTGGAAACACCATATATTTT.

This rearrangement joins TRBV6-1 to TRBJ1-5, with 11 nucleotides matching TRBD1. This CDR3 has 18 amino acids. CDR1 MNHNS and CDR2 SASEGT come from the germline V gene. V lost 4 bases, J lost 5 bases, and 13 bases stayed unmatched. CDR3 residues: CASSAGAPGQGDYQPQHF. The CDR3 DNA sequence: TGTGCCAGCAGTGCGGGAGCCCCGGGACAGGGGGATTATCAGCCCCAGCATTTT.